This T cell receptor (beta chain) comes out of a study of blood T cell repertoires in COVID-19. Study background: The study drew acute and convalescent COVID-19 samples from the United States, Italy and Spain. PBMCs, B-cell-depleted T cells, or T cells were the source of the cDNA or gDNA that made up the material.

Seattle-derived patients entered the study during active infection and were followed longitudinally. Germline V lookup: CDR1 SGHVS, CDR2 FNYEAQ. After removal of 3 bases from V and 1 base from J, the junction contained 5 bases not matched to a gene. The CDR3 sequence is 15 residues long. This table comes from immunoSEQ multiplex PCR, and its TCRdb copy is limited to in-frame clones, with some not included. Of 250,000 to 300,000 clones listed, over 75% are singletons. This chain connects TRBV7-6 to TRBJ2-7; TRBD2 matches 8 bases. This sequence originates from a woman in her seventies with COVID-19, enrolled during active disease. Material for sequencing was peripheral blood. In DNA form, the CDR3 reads TGTGCCAGCAGCTTGGGAGCGGGGGTATCCTACGAGCAGTACTTC. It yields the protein CASSLGAGVSYEQYF. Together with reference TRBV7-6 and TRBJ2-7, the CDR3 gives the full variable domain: GAGVSQSPRYKVTKRGQDVALRCDPISGHVSLYWYRQALGQGPEFLTYFNYEAQQDKSGLPNDRFSAERPEGSISTLTIQRTEQRDSAMYRCASSLGAGVSYEQYFGPGTRLTVT.